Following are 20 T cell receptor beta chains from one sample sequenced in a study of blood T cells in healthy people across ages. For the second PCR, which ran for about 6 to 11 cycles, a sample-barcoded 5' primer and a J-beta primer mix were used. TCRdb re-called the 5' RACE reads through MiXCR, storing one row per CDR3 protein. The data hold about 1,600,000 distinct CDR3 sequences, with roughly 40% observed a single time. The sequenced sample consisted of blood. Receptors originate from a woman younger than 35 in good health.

The CDR3 DNA is TGTGCCAGCGGCATGAATCAGCCCCAGCATTTT. This sequence encodes CASGMNQPQHF. The V call is TRBV6-4, the J call TRBJ1-5, with unresolved D. Germline V gene data show CDR1 as MRHNA and CDR2 as SNTAGT. This CDR3 contains 11 residues. The V end lost 8 bases, the J end lost 4 bases, and 6 bases lay between the germline ends.

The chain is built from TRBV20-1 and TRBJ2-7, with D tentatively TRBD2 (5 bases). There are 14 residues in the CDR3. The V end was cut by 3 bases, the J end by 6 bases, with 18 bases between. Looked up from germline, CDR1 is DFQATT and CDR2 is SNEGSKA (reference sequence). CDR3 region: CSASGPLGGGEQYF. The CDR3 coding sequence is TGCAGTGCTAGTGGACCCCTTGGAGGCGGCGAGCAGTACTTC.

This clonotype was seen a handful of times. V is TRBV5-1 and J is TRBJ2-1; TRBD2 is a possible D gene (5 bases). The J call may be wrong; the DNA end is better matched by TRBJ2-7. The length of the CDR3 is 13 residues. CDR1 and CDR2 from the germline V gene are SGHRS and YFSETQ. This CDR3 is CASRWESYNEQYF. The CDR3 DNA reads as TGCGCCAGCAGGTGGGAGTCCTACAATGAGCAGTACTTC.

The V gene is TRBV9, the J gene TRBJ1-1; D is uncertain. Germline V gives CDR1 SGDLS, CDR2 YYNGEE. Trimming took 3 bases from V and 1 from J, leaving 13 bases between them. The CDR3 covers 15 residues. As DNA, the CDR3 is TGTGCCAGCAGCGAAAACCCGGCCTCGAACACTGAAGCTTTCTTT. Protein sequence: CASSENPASNTEAFF.

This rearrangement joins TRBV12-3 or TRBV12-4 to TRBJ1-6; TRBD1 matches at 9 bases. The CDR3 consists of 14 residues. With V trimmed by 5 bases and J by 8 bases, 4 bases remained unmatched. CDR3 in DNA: TGTGCCAGCAGTAGGGGACAGGGCCATTCACCCCTCCACTTT. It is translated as CASSRGQGHSPLHF.

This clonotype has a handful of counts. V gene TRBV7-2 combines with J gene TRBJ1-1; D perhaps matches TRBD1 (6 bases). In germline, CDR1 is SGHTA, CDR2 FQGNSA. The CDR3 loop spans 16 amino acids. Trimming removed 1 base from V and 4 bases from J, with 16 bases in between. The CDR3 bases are TGTGCCAGCAGCTTAGTCGGGGGCAGCCCCGGCACTGAAGCTTTCTTT. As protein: CASSLVGGSPGTEAFF.

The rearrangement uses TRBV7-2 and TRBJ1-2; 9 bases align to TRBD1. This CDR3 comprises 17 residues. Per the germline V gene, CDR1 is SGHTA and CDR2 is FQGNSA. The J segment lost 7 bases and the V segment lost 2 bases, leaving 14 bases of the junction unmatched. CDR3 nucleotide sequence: TGTGCCAGCAGCTTAAACAGGGGGCGGATTGGAAAGGGTGGCTACACCTTC. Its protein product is CASSLNRGRIGKGGYTF.

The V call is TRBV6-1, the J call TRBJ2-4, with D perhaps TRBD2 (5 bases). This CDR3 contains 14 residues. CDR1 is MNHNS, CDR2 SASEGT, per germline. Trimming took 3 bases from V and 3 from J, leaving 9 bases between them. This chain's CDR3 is CASSEKRLKNIQYF. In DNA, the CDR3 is TGTGCCAGCAGTGAGAAGCGGCTCAAAAACATTCAGTACTTC.

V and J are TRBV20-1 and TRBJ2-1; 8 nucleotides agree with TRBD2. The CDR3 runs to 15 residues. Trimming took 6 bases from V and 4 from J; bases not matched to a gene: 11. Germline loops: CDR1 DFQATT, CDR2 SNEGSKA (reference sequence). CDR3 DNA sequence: TGCAGTGCCCCGAACGGGCTAGCGGGTTACAATGAGCAGTTCTTC. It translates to CSAPNGLAGYNEQFF.

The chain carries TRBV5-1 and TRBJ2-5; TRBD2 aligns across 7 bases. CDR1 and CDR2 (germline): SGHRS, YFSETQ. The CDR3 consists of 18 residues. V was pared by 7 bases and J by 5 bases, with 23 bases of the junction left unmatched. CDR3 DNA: TGCGCCAGCCACCGGGACTCCCGAGGGACTATGAAACAGGAGACCCAGTACTTC. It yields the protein CASHRDSRGTMKQETQYF.

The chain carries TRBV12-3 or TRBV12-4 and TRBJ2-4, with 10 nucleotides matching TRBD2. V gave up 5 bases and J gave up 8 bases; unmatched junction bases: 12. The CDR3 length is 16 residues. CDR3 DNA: TGTGCCAGCAGTCCCCGGGGGATAGCGGGGGGACACATTCAGTACTTC. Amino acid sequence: CASSPRGIAGGHIQYF.

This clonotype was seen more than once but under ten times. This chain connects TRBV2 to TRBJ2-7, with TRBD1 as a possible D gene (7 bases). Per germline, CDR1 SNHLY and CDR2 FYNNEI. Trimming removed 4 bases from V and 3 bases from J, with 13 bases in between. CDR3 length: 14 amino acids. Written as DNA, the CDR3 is TGTGCCAGCAGTGTGCAGGGGGGTTGCTACGAGCAGTACTTC. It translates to CASSVQGGCYEQYF.

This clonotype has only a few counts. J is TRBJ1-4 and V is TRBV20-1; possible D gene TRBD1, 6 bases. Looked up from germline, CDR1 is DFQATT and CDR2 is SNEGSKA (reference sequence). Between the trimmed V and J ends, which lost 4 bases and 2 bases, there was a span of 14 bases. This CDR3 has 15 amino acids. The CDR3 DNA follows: TGCAGTGCTAAGCGGGGGGCTGGGACTAATGAAAAACTGTTTTTT. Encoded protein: CSAKRGAGTNEKLFF.

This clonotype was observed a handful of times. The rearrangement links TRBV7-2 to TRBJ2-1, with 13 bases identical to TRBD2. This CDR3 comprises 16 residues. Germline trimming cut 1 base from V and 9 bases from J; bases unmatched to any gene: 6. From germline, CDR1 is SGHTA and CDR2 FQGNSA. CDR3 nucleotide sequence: TGTGCCAGCAGCTTAGGCACCGGGACTAGCGGGATTGAGCAGTTCTTC. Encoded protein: CASSLGTGTSGIEQFF.

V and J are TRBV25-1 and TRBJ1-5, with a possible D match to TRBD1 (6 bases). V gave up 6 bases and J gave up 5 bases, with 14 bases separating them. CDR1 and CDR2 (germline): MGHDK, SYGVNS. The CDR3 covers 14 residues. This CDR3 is CASSGYRDDQPQHF. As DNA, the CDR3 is TGTGCCAGCAGCGGGTACAGGGACGATCAGCCCCAGCATTTT.

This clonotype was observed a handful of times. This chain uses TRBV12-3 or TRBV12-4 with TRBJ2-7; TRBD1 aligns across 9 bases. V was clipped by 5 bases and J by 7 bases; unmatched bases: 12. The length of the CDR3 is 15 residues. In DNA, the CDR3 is TGTGCCAGCAGTCGCACAGGGGGCTCCTACAATGAGCAGTACTTC. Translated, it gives CASSRTGGSYNEQYF.

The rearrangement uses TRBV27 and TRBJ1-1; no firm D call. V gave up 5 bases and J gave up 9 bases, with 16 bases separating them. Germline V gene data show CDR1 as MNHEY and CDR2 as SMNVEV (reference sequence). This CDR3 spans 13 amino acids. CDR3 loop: CASSVSRTQKAFF. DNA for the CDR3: TGTGCCAGCAGTGTAAGCAGGACCCAGAAAGCTTTCTTT.

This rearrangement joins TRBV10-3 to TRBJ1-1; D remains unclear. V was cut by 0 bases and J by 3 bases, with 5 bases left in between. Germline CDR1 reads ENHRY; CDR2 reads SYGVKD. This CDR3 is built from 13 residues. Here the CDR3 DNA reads TGTGCCATCAGTGAGTCCTGGGACACTGAAGCTTTCTTT. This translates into CAISESWDTEAFF.

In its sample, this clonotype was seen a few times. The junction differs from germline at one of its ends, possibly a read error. CDR3 nucleotides: TGTGCTAGCAGCGAAGGGCCGCGCTCCCAGCAGTACTTC. Translated: CASSEGPRSQQYF. The gene calls are TRBV7-7 and TRBJ2-7; D gene ambiguous. Germline V gives CDR1 SSHAT, CDR2 FNYEAQ (reference sequence). The CDR3 is 13 amino acids.

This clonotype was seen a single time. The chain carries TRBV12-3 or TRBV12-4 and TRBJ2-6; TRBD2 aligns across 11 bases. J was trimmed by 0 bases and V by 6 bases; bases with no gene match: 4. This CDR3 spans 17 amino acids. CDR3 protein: CASRKTSGGSGANVLTF. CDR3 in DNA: TGTGCCAGCAGGAAAACTAGCGGGGGCTCTGGGGCCAACGTCCTGACTTTC.